A single T cell receptor beta chain is shown here with its context. Its antigen is undetermined. The V gene lost 2 bases and the J gene lost 6 bases, with 7 bases spanning the gap. CDR3 length: 13 amino acids. Germline V CDR1 and CDR2: SEHNR, FQNEAQ (reference sequence). These data originate in a study of T cell responses to AZD1222 COVID-19 vaccine. Sequenced by immunoSEQ multiplex PCR; TCRdb stores in-frame clones only, minus some. The sample has 95,000 to 120,000 clones, approximately 88% seen once. Findings of the study overall: Donors were largely white British and mainly female; clonal diversity was possibly underestimated. Repertoires were obtained only post-peak T cell response. Two AZD1222 administrations were followed by greater Spike-specific TCR breadth and depth. Only 5 or 6 people who got AZD1222 tested seropositive at baseline.

The chain carries TRBV7-9 and TRBJ2-2; D remains unclear. Here the sequenced sample was peripheral blood, taken 28 days after the second AZD1222 dose. The TCR was taken from an adult who received the AZD1222 COVID-19 vaccine. The CDR3 region is CASSLQGSGELFF. The CDR3 region has the DNA TGTGCCAGCAGCTTACAAGGGTCCGGGGAGCTGTTTTTT.